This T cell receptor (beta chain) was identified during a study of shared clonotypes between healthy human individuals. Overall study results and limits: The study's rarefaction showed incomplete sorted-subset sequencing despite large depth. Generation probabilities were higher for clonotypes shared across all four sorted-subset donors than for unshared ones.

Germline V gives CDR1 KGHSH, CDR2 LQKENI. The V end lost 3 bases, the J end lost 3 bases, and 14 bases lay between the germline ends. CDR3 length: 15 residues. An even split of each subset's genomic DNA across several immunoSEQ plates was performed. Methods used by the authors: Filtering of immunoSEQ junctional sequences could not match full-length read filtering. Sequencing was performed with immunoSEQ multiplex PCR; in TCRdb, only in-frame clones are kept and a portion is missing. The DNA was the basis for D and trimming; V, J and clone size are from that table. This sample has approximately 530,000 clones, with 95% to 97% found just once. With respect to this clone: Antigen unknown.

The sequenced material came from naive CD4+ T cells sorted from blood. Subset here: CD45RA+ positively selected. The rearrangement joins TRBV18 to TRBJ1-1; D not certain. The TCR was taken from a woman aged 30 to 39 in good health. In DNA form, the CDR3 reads TGTGCCAGCTCACCGGGCAGTTCTGTGGACACTGAAGCTTTCTTT. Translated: CASSPGSSVDTEAFF.